One sample yielded the 29 T cell receptor beta chains listed below, sequenced in a study of CD8 T cells in ankylosing spondylitis. TCRdb reanalysed the 5' RACE reads using MiXCR and keeps one entry per CDR3 protein. The table shows about 250,000 distinct CDR3 sequences, with under 35% occurring only once. The sequenced sample consisted of blood, either unsorted or a sorted T cell fraction (not recorded which). Receptors originate from a male donor with ankylosing spondylitis or in good health (not recorded which).

In its sample, this clonotype was seen once. The chain has TRBV10-3 and TRBJ2-3; D possibly matches TRBD1 or TRBD2 (6 bases each). V dropped 7 bases and J dropped 1 base, with 18 bases sitting between them. The CDR3 has 16 amino acids. Germline lookup yields CDR1 ENHRY and CDR2 SYGVKD. CDR3 nucleotides: TGTGCCATCAAGGGGGACTTCACTTCGGGCACAGATACGCAGTATTTT. This encodes CAIKGDFTSGTDTQYF.

The chain's CDR3 is CSATRQGTYNEQFF. The CDR3 coding sequence is TGCAGTGCTACCCGACAGGGTACCTACAATGAGCAGTTCTTC. V usage is TRBV20-1 and J usage is TRBJ2-1, with 7 bases matching TRBD1. This CDR3 is 14 amino acids long. The V and J ends lost 4 bases and 2 bases, in that order; junction bases with no gene match: 5. Germline CDR1 is DFQATT and CDR2 is SNEGSKA (reference sequence).

The rearrangement uses TRBV7-7 and TRBJ2-5; 7 bases fit TRBD1. Germline V gene lookup returns CDR1 SSHAT and CDR2 FNYEAQ (reference sequence). The CDR3 runs 14 residues. The V gene end was trimmed by 5 bases and the J gene end by 1 base; junction bases not matched to a gene: 4. The CDR3: CASSQGTVQETQYF. For the CDR3, the DNA is TGTGCCAGCAGCCAGGGGACAGTCCAAGAGACCCAGTACTTC.

This clonotype appeared a few times. The chain is built from TRBV20-1 and TRBJ2-5, with 7 positions matching TRBD1. Trimming took 0 bases from V and 1 from J; bases not matched to a gene: 5. Germline V gene sequence: CDR1 DFQATT, CDR2 SNEGSKA (reference sequence). The CDR3 runs to 15 residues. The DNA for the CDR3 is TGCAGTGCTAGAGACGCAGGGACAGCCCAAGAGACCCAGTACTTC. Its protein product is CSARDAGTAQETQYF.

V usage is TRBV3-1 and J usage is TRBJ2-7, with D possibly TRBD2 on 5 matching bases. The V and J ends lost 4 bases and 2 bases respectively, with 15 bases between them. From germline, CDR1 is LGHDT and CDR2 YNNKEL (reference sequence). This CDR3 spans 15 amino acids. The CDR3 sequence: CASSRSSGTTYEQYF. The DNA of the CDR3 is TGTGCCAGCAGCCGCTCGTCGGGAACGACCTACGAGCAGTACTTC.

The J gene is TRBJ2-7, the V gene TRBV20-1; the D gene is possibly TRBD2 (6 bases). Trimming took 1 base from V and 2 from J, leaving 6 bases between them. CDR1 DFQATT and CDR2 SNEGSKA come from the germline V gene (reference sequence). The CDR3 runs 12 residues. This CDR3 is CSARGGAYEQYF. The CDR3 bases are TGCAGTGCTAGAGGCGGGGCCTACGAGCAGTACTTC.

This clonotype was detected only a few times. The chain carries TRBV30 and TRBJ1-2; 9 bases are shared with TRBD1. CDR1 and CDR2 from the germline V gene are GTSNPN and SVGIG (reference sequence). The V segment lost 8 bases and the J segment 6 bases; nucleotides outside the gene matches: 13. This CDR3 region has 14 residues. In DNA, the CDR3 is TGTGCCGTCAAACAGGGGGCGGCTTGGGATGGCTACACCTTC. It specifies CAVKQGAAWDGYTF.

The chain uses TRBV29-1 and TRBJ2-1, with 7 positions matching TRBD1. The CDR3 consists of 16 residues. J gave up 6 bases and V 4 bases, and 15 bases lay outside the gene matches. Germline values: CDR1 SQVTM, CDR2 ANQGSEA. The CDR3 is CSVGGEGAETCNEQFF. The CDR3 coding sequence is TGCAGCGTTGGTGGCGAGGGGGCCGAGACCTGCAATGAGCAGTTCTTC.

The chain employs TRBV12-3 or TRBV12-4 and TRBJ2-7, with a tentative D call TRBD1 (5 bases). This CDR3 contains 14 residues. V lost 2 bases and J 3 bases, leaving 11 bases between the germline ends. The CDR3 is CASSLSRGHYEQYF. In nucleotides, the CDR3 is TGTGCCAGCAGTTTATCTAGGGGCCACTACGAGCAGTACTTC.

This sequence joins TRBV3-1 and TRBJ2-4, with D possibly matching TRBD2 (5 bases). The CDR3 runs to 17 residues. Trimming shortened V by 2 bases and J by 3 bases, and 17 bases separated the two germline ends. Germline assignment: CDR1 LGHDT and CDR2 YNNKEL (reference sequence). CDR3 residues: CASSQTGILRGKNIQYF. CDR3 bases: TGTGCCAGCAGCCAAACTGGGATCCTCCGGGGCAAAAACATTCAGTACTTC.

The V gene is TRBV14, the J gene TRBJ1-1; no firm D call. The CDR3 totals 13 residues. Germline CDR1 is SGHDN and CDR2 is FVKESK. V lost 2 bases, J lost 3 bases, and 7 bases lay in between. Here the CDR3 DNA reads TGTGCCAGCAGCCAATCGATCGACACTGAAGCTTTCTTT. Translating it yields CASSQSIDTEAFF.

This clonotype was counted a single time. The V call is TRBV4-2, the J call TRBJ2-2; the D is unclear. Trimming took off 9 bases at V and 4 bases at J, with 9 bases between the two ends. The CDR3 totals 12 residues. Germline V gene data show CDR1 as LGHNA and CDR2 as YNFKEQ. This CDR3 reads CASTTSTGELFF. CDR3 in DNA: TGTGCCAGTACGACCTCCACCGGGGAGCTGTTTTTT.

This clonotype was found a few times. J is TRBJ2-7 and V is TRBV20-1; D is possibly TRBD1 (6 bases). Trimming stripped 1 base from V and 5 bases from J, with 9 bases between. The CDR3 totals 12 residues. Germline V gene sequence: CDR1 DFQATT, CDR2 SNEGSKA (reference sequence). CDR3 bases: TGCAGTGCTAGAGGACAGGCTAACGAGCAGTACTTC. This gives the protein CSARGQANEQYF.

V and J are TRBV4-1 and TRBJ2-5, with D unclear. The V gene lost 0 bases and the J gene lost 2 bases, with 10 bases spanning the gap. Germline V CDR1 and CDR2: MGHRA, YSYEKL. The CDR3 runs 15 residues. The CDR3 protein is CASSQDGVLQETQYF. In nucleotides, the CDR3 is TGCGCCAGCAGCCAAGATGGGGTACTACAAGAGACCCAGTACTTC.

CDR3 nucleotide sequence: TGCAGTGCTAGAGTCCGCGGGCTAGTAGGATATGGCTACACCTTC. Its protein product is CSARVRGLVGYGYTF. The chain links TRBV20-1 to TRBJ1-2; D remains unclear. The CDR3 loop spans 15 amino acids. Germline CDR1 DFQATT, CDR2 SNEGSKA (reference sequence). Trimming stripped 1 base from V and 5 bases from J, with 17 bases between.

This clonotype has only one observation. The rearrangement links TRBV12-3 or TRBV12-4 to TRBJ2-3, with a tentative D call TRBD2 (5 bases). The CDR3 covers 15 residues. Trimming stripped 6 bases from V and 0 bases from J, with 13 bases between. The CDR3 protein is CASSRLHPSTDTQYF. In DNA form, the CDR3 reads TGTGCCAGCAGCAGACTACATCCTAGCACAGATACGCAGTATTTT.

This clonotype was observed a handful of times. J is TRBJ1-4 and V is TRBV29-1; TRBD1 aligns across 9 bases. V lost 7 bases and J lost 7; bases outside the gene matches: 7. Germline-derived CDR1 and CDR2 are SQVTM and ANQGSEA. This CDR3 has 13 amino acids. This CDR3 reads CSATGGDSEKLFF. The CDR3 DNA reads as TGCAGCGCCACAGGGGGCGACAGTGAAAAACTGTTTTTT.

The rearrangement links TRBV20-1 to TRBJ2-3; 9 bases line up with TRBD1. The CDR3 runs to 15 residues. CDR1 is DFQATT and CDR2 is SNEGSKA in the germline V gene (reference sequence). The junction had 8 bases not matched to a gene; V was cut back by 3 bases and J by 4 bases. The CDR3 coding sequence is TGCAGTGCTAGGGTAGGGACAGGGTGGTCAGATACGCAGTATTTT. This sequence encodes CSARVGTGWSDTQYF.

This clonotype showed up many times. This sequence joins TRBV29-1 and TRBJ2-3; 12 bases are a match to TRBD2. V trimming: 6 bases; J trimming: 4 bases; junction bases outside the gene matches: 14. CDR1 is SQVTM and CDR2 is ANQGSEA in the germline V gene. The CDR3 is 17 amino acids. The CDR3 DNA reads TGCAGCGTCACTGGGCTAGCGGGGGGGCCTTCATCAGATACGCAGTATTTT. It codes for CSVTGLAGGPSSDTQYF.

This clonotype was counted ten times or more. The J gene is TRBJ2-3, the V gene TRBV29-1; D might be TRBD2 (5 bases). This CDR3 region has 15 residues. Between the trimmed V and J ends, which lost 5 bases and 1 base, there was a span of 16 bases. CDR1 SQVTM and CDR2 ANQGSEA come from the germline V gene. The CDR3 spells CSVLGEGTGTDTQYF. The DNA for the CDR3 is TGCAGCGTTTTGGGTGAGGGAACAGGCACAGATACGCAGTATTTT.

V is TRBV5-1 and J is TRBJ2-1; D call uncertain. V lost 2 bases to trimming and J lost 5 bases, with 8 bases between them. CDR1 and CDR2 from the germline V gene are SGHRS and YFSETQ. The CDR3 covers 13 residues. The CDR3: CASSFRLDNEQFF. The CDR3 nucleotides are TGCGCCAGCAGCTTTCGGCTGGACAATGAGCAGTTCTTC.

With regard to this clonotype: At one of its ends the junction is not consistent with the germline gene, which may arise from a read error. This rearrangement joins TRBV20-1 to TRBJ2-7; TRBD1 is a possible D gene (6 bases). The CDR3 runs to 11 residues. Germline CDR1 reads DFQATT; CDR2 reads SNEGSKA (reference sequence). The DNA of the CDR3 is TGCAGTGCCCCGCTACAGGGCGAGAAGAACTTC. Translated: CSAPLQGEKNF.

Written as DNA, the CDR3 is TGTGCCAGTACCGATCGGACTAAACAGTACTTC. It translates to CASTDRTKQYF. The rearrangement joins TRBV19 to TRBJ2-5, with D tentatively TRBD2 (6 bases). Between the trimmed V and J ends, which lost 7 bases and 11 bases, there was a span of 14 bases. The CDR3 runs 11 residues. From germline, CDR1 is LNHDA and CDR2 SQIVND (reference sequence).

The chain uses TRBV13 and TRBJ2-1; TRBD1 matches 11 bases. J lost 9 bases, V lost 6 bases, and 4 bases had no gene match. The CDR3 has 13 residues. Per the germline V gene, CDR1 is PRHDT and CDR2 is FYEKMQ (reference sequence). CDR3 amino acids: CASRLGQGVEQFF. In DNA, the CDR3 is TGTGCCAGCAGACTGGGACAGGGGGTTGAGCAGTTCTTC.

The chain employs TRBV5-6 and TRBJ2-3; unclear D gene. V lost 3 bases and J lost 6, with 11 bases in between. This CDR3 is built from 13 residues. Germline values: CDR1 SGHDT, CDR2 YYEEEE. This CDR3 reads CASSSSSSDTQYF. The CDR3, as DNA: TGTGCCAGCAGCTCCTCCTCGTCGGATACGCAGTATTTT. Full variable domain (remainder filled in from reference TRBV5-6 and TRBJ2-3): DAGVTQSPTHLIKTRGQQVTLRCSPKSGHDTVSWYQQALGQGPQFIFQYYEEEERQRGNFPDRFSGHQFPNYSSELNVNALLLGDSALYLCASSSSSSDTQYFGPGTRLTVL.

This clonotype was seen only a few times. J is TRBJ2-7 and V is TRBV10-2, with 9 bases identical to TRBD1. V shed 5 bases and J 4 bases; nucleotides not matched to a gene: 6. Germline CDR1 is WSHSY and CDR2 is SAAADI. The CDR3 has 14 amino acids. In DNA form, the CDR3 reads TGCGCCAGCAGTATCACAGGGGGCTCGTACGAGCAGTACTTC. Encoded protein: CASSITGGSYEQYF.

The chain recombines TRBV7-2 with TRBJ1-1; D remains unclear. In germline, CDR1 is SGHTA, CDR2 FQGNSA. There are 13 residues in the CDR3. Trimming pared 2 bases from V and 4 bases from J, leaving 8 bases between. The CDR3 loop is CASSLSWSTEAFF. The CDR3 DNA sequence: TGTGCCAGCAGCTTATCCTGGAGCACTGAAGCTTTCTTT.

The sample holds a few counts of this clonotype. The chain joins TRBV12-3 or TRBV12-4 to TRBJ1-4; TRBD1 aligns across 7 bases. This CDR3 region has 17 residues. With V trimmed by 2 bases and J by 0 bases, 6 bases remained unmatched. CDR3 in DNA: TGTGCCAGCAGTTTATTCTGGCAGGGGGCAACTAATGAAAAACTGTTTTTT. This translates into CASSLFWQGATNEKLFF.

This clonotype was seen a single time. Its ends do not fully match the called genes, so a read error is possible. The J gene is TRBJ2-4, the V gene TRBV5-6; TRBD1 matches 8 bases. The CDR3 spans 16 residues. From germline, CDR1 is SGHDT and CDR2 YYEEEE. As DNA, the CDR3 is TGTGCCAGCAGCCATAACAGGGGGGCAGCCAAAAACAGTCAGTACTTC. Translated: CASSHNRGAAKNSQYF.